These 3 T cell receptor beta chains originate from one sample sequenced in a study of neurological immune-mediated disorders (dated by TCRdb to about 2019). Preparation of the library involved 5' RACE. TCRdb records Illumina HiSeq 2500 as the sequencer. The public reads were reprocessed in TCRdb via fastp at Q25 and MiXCR, keeping in-frame beta chains. CDR3 protein sequences are deduplicated, and each keeps its most common genes and DNA. The sample has about 50,000 distinct CDR3 sequences on record, approximately 10% of them singletons. The ten biggest clones cover about 20% of the sample. The sample taken for sequencing was PBMCs. These receptors all come from a woman between 40 and 55 years old with HTLV-1-associated myelopathy (HAM/TSP).

This clonotype was found many times. V usage is TRBV18 and J usage is TRBJ1-4; 8 nucleotides match TRBD1. With V trimmed by 3 bases and J by 8 bases, 5 bases remained unmatched. The CDR3 is 14 residues long. Per germline, CDR1 KGHSH and CDR2 LQKENI. CDR3 region: CASSPQGAREKLFF. As DNA, the CDR3 is TGTGCCAGCTCACCGCAGGGGGCTCGGGAAAAACTGTTTTTT.

This clonotype was detected ten times or more. The genes are TRBV13 and TRBJ1-1; D is undetermined. The germline V and J ends were trimmed by 3 bases and 3 bases, with 8 bases remaining between them. This CDR3 spans 13 amino acids. The V gene's germline CDR1 is PRHDT and CDR2 FYEKMQ (reference sequence). CDR3 in DNA: TGTGCCAGCAGCTTGGACGACGACACTGAAGCTTTCTTT. Its protein product is CASSLDDDTEAFF.

This clonotype was seen ten or more times. This chain uses TRBV5-5 with TRBJ2-6, with TRBD1 as a possible D gene (6 bases). There are 16 residues in the CDR3. The V and J ends lost 4 bases and 2 bases respectively, with 13 bases between them. CDR1 and CDR2 (germline): SGHKS, YYEKEE (reference sequence). In DNA form, the CDR3 reads TGTGCCAGCAGCCCAGGCAGGGGAGCTGGGGCCAACGTCCTGACTTTC. Amino acids: CASSPGRGAGANVLTF.